This TCR beta chain emerged from a study of identical twins (dated by TCRdb to the mid-2010s). Regarding the study in general: To test whether fetal clonotypes persist, the study used deep sequencing on TCR alpha and beta repertoires from monozygotic twins, unrelated adults of various ages, and cord blood. To rule out contamination, replicate twin experiments were performed at different times with different library preparation protocols.

What the research found in general, with its limitations: Fewer insertions were carried by abundant cord blood beta clonotypes, a similar but weaker trend appeared in young adult naive repertoires, and no such trend appeared in memory repertoires. Excess twin sharing in beta out-of-frame sequences was weaker because fewer shared sequences lowered the signal-to-noise ratio. Out-of-frame TCR alpha sharing in monozygotic twins was systematically underestimated by recombination models, whereas sharing between unrelated individuals was in agreement with the recombination models. Zero-insertion analyses could be partly confounded by invariant T cells such as MAIT and iNKT, although diverse VJ usage argued against such confounding for most clonotypes. Compared with coincidental sharing between unrelated individuals, an excess of low generation-probability sequences was observed among out-of-frame TCR alpha sequences shared between twins. Because the same donors could not be followed over many years, the conclusions depended on cross-sectional statistical analysis.

As encoded in the germline V gene, CDR1 is SGHVS while CDR2 is FQNEAQ. Taken from cysteine to phenylalanine, the CDR3 has 13 residues. Of the read, only the CDR3 DNA is kept; its 39 bases are in frame from base 1. The junction shows trimming of 3 bases on V and 5 bases on J, plus 7 bases between the germline ends. As concerns this clonotype: The specificity of this receptor is unknown. No base quality values were provided; no much bigger clone lies one nucleotide off.

Every donor in the study was a healthy Caucasian. Three pairs of female monozygotic twins, all aged about 18 to 30 years, made up the twin cohort. Peripheral blood mononuclear cells were the source from which RNA for the TCR libraries was isolated. Libraries were made using 5' RACE. The sequencer listed for this sample is Illumina HiSeq 2000. Template switching added a universal primer binding site, and the final cDNA carried a unique molecular identifier that allowed TCR cDNA molecules to be counted accurately. Specific primers in the conserved constant-segment region were used to synthesize first-strand cDNA for TCR alpha and beta chains. To control for contamination, each cDNA library was double barcoded with a SMART-Mk sample barcode plus Illumina barcodes. Two successive PCR steps introduced TruSeq adapter sequences along with Illumina sample barcodes. The TCR alpha and beta cDNA libraries were sequenced on the Illumina HiSeq platform using custom primers. The source study handled its data this way. MiGEC was used to process raw reads and extract unique molecular identifiers, and MiXCR was used to find CDR3 positions. For each individual, recombination models were inferred using an EM algorithm with the repgenHMM and IGoR tools. The analysis of shared clonotypes was done with the tcR package in R, with sharing normalized by the product of cloneset sizes. To study raw recombination without the effects of thymic and clonal selection, out-of-frame nonproductive sequences were analyzed. The public reads were quality trimmed at Q25 with fastp and then assembled into clones with MiXCR by TCRdb, keeping productive beta chains. Rows with a matching CDR3 protein are joined into one entry that keeps the most common DNA and genes. The V and J calls and clone size are TCRdb's, not the authors'. This sample holds about 920,000 distinct CDR3 sequences; roughly an eighth were observed only once. About 1.6% of the sample goes to the ten largest clones.

These data are also associated with another study on yellow fever vaccine responses in identical twins. As described in the second report: According to the authors, in identical twins the way T cells responded to vaccination appeared partly convergent and partly personalized. Focusing on identical twins, the study followed the T cell clones that responded to the vaccine, and did so with precision.

The sample taken for sequencing was PBMCs. The chain employs TRBV7-8 and TRBJ1-4, with TRBD1 as a weak D call on 5 bases. This receptor was obtained from a woman between 18 and 30 years old in good health. The DNA reads as follows: TGTGCCAGCAGCTTTAGACAGAATGAAAAACTGTTTTTT. This gives the protein CASSFRQNEKLFF. The full variable domain, with segments outside the CDR3 supplied by the reference TRBV7-8 and TRBJ1-4 proteins, appears as GAGVSQSPRYKVAKRGQDVALRCDPISGHVSLFWYQQALGQGPEFLTYFQNEAQLDKSGLPSDRFFAERPEGSVSTLKIQRTQQEDSAVYLCASSFRQNEKLFFGSGTQLSVL.